The 9 T cell receptor beta chains below were found in one sample sequenced in a study of PD-L1 blockade in urothelial cancer. Time point reported: pretreatment peripheral blood. The repertoire was sequenced with immunoSEQ multiplex PCR; TCRdb's copy has only in-frame clones and lacks some. This table has tens of thousands of clones, 80% to 85% appearing once. The sample was PBMCs, taken around atezolizumab (anti-PD-L1) treatment. The receptors derive from a man aged 55 to 69 with urothelial cancer.

This chain uses TRBV5-1 with TRBJ2-5, with D perhaps matching TRBD2 (7 bases). The CDR3 totals 14 residues. The V gene lost 4 bases and the J gene lost 5 bases, with 15 bases spanning the gap. CDR1 and CDR2 (germline): SGHRS, YFSETQ. The CDR3 region is CASSPGGPGETQYF. In DNA form, the CDR3 reads TGCGCCAGCAGCCCCGGGGGGCCGGGGGAGACCCAGTACTTC.

The chain uses TRBV27 and TRBJ2-7; D is possibly TRBD1 (5 bases). The CDR3 runs 15 residues. The V end lost 0 bases, the J end lost 4 bases, and 13 bases lay between the germline ends. CDR1 and CDR2 from the germline V gene are MNHEY and SMNVEV (reference sequence). The CDR3 is CASSLSLAGSYEQYF. CDR3 in DNA: TGTGCCAGCAGTTTATCCTTGGCAGGGTCTTACGAGCAGTACTTC.

The J gene is TRBJ2-7, the V gene TRBV5-4, with D maybe TRBD2 (5 bases). Trimming removed 4 bases from V and 6 bases from J, with 17 bases in between. CDR3 length equals 14 residues. The germline V gene has CDR1 SGHNT and CDR2 YYREEE (reference sequence). The CDR3: CASSPAVAIREQYF. The CDR3 DNA reads as TGTGCCAGCAGCCCAGCGGTCGCAATCCGCGAGCAGTACTTC.

This clone appeared once. The chain carries TRBV5-1 and TRBJ2-1, with TRBD2 matching 14 bases. This CDR3 region has 19 residues. Germline CDR1 reads SGHRS; CDR2 reads YFSETQ. Trimming at V came to 4 bases and at J to 5 bases, leaving 14 bases not matched to a gene. CDR3 in amino acids: CASSSGLAGGTGRHNEQFF. For the CDR3, the DNA is TGCGCCAGCAGCAGCGGACTAGCGGGGGGTACCGGCCGCCACAATGAGCAGTTCTTC.

The rearrangement uses TRBV9 and TRBJ2-1; possibly TRBD1 for D (7 bases). Germline V gene lookup returns CDR1 SGDLS and CDR2 YYNGEE. The V end was cut by 0 bases, the J end by 12 bases, with 25 bases between. This CDR3 spans 17 amino acids. As DNA, the CDR3 is TGTGCCAGCAGCGTAGATGGAGGGGGCGGGTCCCGATCCGTGCAGTTCTTC. As protein: CASSVDGGGGSRSVQFF. Complete variable domain (other parts from reference TRBV9 and TRBJ2-1): DSGVTQTPKHLITATGQRVTLRCSPRSGDLSVYWYQQSLDQGLQFLIQYYNGEERAKGNILERFSAQQFPDLHSELNLSSLELGDSALYFCASSVDGGGGSRSVQFFGPGTRLTVL.

The V gene is TRBV6-5, the J gene TRBJ2-7, with TRBD2 as a possible D gene (6 bases). In germline, CDR1 is MNHEY, CDR2 SVGAGI. The V gene lost 0 bases and the J gene lost 7 bases, with 10 bases spanning the gap. The CDR3 totals 13 residues. For the CDR3, the DNA is TGTGCCAGCAGTTACTCGACCGGGGGAGAGCAGTACTTC. It encodes CASSYSTGGEQYF.

This chain joins TRBV5-6 and TRBJ2-1; D unresolved. CDR1 and CDR2 from the germline V gene are SGHDT and YYEEEE. V was clipped by 4 bases and J by 7 bases, with 18 bases between them. CDR3 length: 15 amino acids. The CDR3 nucleotides read TGTGCCAGCAGCATACTACCTCGCGTTTCTAATGAGCAGTTCTTC. This encodes CASSILPRVSNEQFF.

This clone appeared a single time. The chain uses TRBV7-9 and TRBJ2-7; D might be TRBD1 (6 bases). The CDR3 consists of 13 residues. Per germline, CDR1 SEHNR and CDR2 FQNEAQ (reference sequence). The V end lost 5 bases, the J end lost 6 bases, and 14 bases lay between the germline ends. The CDR3 bases are TGTGCCAGCAGCGGACACAGGGTTTCCGAGCAGTACTTC. This encodes CASSGHRVSEQYF.

The chain has TRBV10-3 and TRBJ2-1; possible D gene TRBD2, 6 bases. In germline, CDR1 is ENHRY, CDR2 SYGVKD. Trimming shortened V by 9 bases and J by 7 bases, and 22 bases separated the two germline ends. The CDR3 has 15 amino acids. The CDR3 DNA is TGTGCCATGGGGTCGGAGGGCGGGATAAGGAATGAGCAGTTCTTC. Its protein product is CAMGSEGGIRNEQFF.